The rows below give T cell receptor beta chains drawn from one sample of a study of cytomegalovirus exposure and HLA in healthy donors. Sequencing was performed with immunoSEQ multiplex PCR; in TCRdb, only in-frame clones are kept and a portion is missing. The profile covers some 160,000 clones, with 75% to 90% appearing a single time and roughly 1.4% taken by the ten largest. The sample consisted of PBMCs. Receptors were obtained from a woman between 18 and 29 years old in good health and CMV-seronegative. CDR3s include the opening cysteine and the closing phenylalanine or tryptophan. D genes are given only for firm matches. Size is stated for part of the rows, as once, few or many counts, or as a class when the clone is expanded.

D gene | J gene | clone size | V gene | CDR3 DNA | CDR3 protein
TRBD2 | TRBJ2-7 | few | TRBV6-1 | TGTGCCAGCAGTGAAGCGCTTGCGGGGGGGCGGAACGAGCAGTACTTC | CASSEALAGGRNEQYF
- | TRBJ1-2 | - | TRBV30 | TGTGCCTGGAGTTTTTCGGGCGCCCGGGGCTATGGCTACACCTTC | CAWSFSGARGYGYTF
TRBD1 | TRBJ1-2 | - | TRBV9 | TGTGCCAGCAGTTTGGGACAGTTTAACTATGGCTACACCTTC | CASSLGQFNYGYTF
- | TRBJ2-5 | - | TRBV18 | TGTGCCAGCTCGCGACTCCAGGGTTGGGAGACCCAGTACTTC | CASSRLQGWETQYF
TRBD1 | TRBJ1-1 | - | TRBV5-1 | TGCGCCAGCAGCTTGGGGCCCCTGACAGGGGGCACTGAAGCTTTCTTT | CASSLGPLTGGTEAFF
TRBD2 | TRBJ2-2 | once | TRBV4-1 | TGCGCCAGCAGACTAGCGGGGGGGCCGGGGGAGCTGTTTTTT | CASRLAGGPGELFF
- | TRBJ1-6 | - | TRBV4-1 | TGCGCCAGCAGCCAAGTAGTAAGCTCCTATAATTCACCCCTCCACTTT | CASSQVVSSYNSPLHF
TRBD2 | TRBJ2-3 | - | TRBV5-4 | TGTGCCAGCAGCTTCCCCGGTAGGCGGGGGACCACAGATACGCAGTATTTT | CASSFPGRRGTTDTQYF
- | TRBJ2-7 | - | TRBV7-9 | TGTGCCAGCAGCTTAGGAGGGGGAACCTACGAGCAGTACTTC | CASSLGGGTYEQYF
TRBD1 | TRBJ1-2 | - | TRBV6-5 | TGTGCCAGCAGTCCCTCGGGACAGGCGAGATATGGCTACACCTTC | CASSPSGQARYGYTF
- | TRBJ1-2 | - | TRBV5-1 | TGCGCCAGCAGCGATCCGTCGGGAAACTATGGCTACACCTTC | CASSDPSGNYGYTF
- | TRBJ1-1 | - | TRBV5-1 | TGCGCCAGCAGCTTGACAGGGACCACTGAAGCTTTCTTT | CASSLTGTTEAFF
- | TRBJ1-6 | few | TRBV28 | TGTGCCAGCAGTTTAGACGGGGTACGGTCACCCCTCCACTTT | CASSLDGVRSPLHF
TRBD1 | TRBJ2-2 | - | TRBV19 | TGTGCCAGTAGTCCAGGGACAGGGGGAACCGGGGAGCTGTTTTTT | CASSPGTGGTGELFF
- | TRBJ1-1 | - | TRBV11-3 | TGTGCCAGCAGCTTAGATCGTACCCGAAGGAGGACTGAAGCTTTCTTT | CASSLDRTRRRTEAFF
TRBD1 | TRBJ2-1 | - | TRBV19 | TGTGCCAGTAGGCTCCGGGACAGGATTACTGGGGGCCACAATGAGCAGTTCTTC | CASRLRDRITGGHNEQFF
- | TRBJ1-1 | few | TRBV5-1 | TGCGCCAGCAGCTCGACCCCACTAGACGGAGTCACTGAAGCTTTCTTT | CASSSTPLDGVTEAFF
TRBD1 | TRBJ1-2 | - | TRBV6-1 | TGTGCCAGCAGTGTACCGGGACAGGGAGTATATGGCTACACCTTC | CASSVPGQGVYGYTF
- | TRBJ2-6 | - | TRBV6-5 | TGTGCCAGCAGCAGAACTGGGGCCAACGTCCTGACTTTC | CASSRTGANVLTF
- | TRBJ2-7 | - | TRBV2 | TGTGCCAGCAGTTTGGGAGTTTACGAGCAGTACTTC | CASSLGVYEQYF